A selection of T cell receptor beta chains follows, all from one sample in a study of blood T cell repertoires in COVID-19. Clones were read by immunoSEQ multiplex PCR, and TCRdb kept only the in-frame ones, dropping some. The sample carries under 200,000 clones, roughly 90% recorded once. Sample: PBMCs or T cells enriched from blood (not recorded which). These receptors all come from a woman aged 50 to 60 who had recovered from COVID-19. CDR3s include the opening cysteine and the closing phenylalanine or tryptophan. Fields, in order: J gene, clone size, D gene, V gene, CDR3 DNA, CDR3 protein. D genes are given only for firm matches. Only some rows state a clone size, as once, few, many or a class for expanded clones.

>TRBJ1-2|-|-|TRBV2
TGTGCCAGCAGTTTTGAATGGACGGGGAAAGGGGGCTACACCTTC
CASSFEWTGKGGYTF
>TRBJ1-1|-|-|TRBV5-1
TGCGCCAGCAGCTCAACAGCGAACACTGAAGCTTTCTTT
CASSSTANTEAFF
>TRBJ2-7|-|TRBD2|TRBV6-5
TGTGCCAGCAGTTACGGGACTAGCTCCTACGAGCAGTACTTC
CASSYGTSSYEQYF
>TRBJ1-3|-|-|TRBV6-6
TGTGCCAGCAGGGAAGGCGGGACTGGAAACACCATATATTTT
CASREGGTGNTIYF
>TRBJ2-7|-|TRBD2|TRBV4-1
TGCGCCAGCAGCAGGGGGACTAGCGGGAGCTACGAGCAGTACTTC
CASSRGTSGSYEQYF
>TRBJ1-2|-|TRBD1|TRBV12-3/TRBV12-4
TGTGCCAGCAGTGACAGGGGGCGCGATGGCTACACCTTC
CASSDRGRDGYTF
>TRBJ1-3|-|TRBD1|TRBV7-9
TGTGCCAGCAGCCGACAGGGTAGTGGAAACACCATATATTTT
CASSRQGSGNTIYF
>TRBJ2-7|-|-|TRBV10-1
TGCGCCAGCAGTGAGGCAGGTCGCGAGCAGTACTTC
CASSEAGREQYF
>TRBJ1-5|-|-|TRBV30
TGTGCCTGGAGGGGGGGGGCAAATCAGCCCCAGCATTTT
CAWRGGANQPQHF
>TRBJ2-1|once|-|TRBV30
TGTGCCTGGAGAACATGGGGGCGAAATGAGCAGTTCTTC
CAWRTWGRNEQFF
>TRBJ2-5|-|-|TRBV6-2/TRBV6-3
TGTGCCAGCAGCCCAAACGGCCAAGAGACCCAGTACTTC
CASSPNGQETQYF
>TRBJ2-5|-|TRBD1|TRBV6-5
TGTGCCAGCACCGGGACAGGGACCACGACCCAGTACTTC
CASTGTGTTTQYF
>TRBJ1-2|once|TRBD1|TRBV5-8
TGTGCCAGCGGCCGCGGGACAGGGTTAACCTATGGCTACACCTTC
CASGRGTGLTYGYTF
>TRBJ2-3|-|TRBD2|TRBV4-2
TGTGCCAGCAGCCAGGGTGGCGGGAGGGGGGCAGATACGCAGTATTTT
CASSQGGGRGADTQYF
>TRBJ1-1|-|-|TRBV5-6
TGTGCCAGCAGCTTCAACCACTATGAAGCTTTCTTT
CASSFNHYEAFF
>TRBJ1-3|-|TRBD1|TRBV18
TGTGCCAGCTCACCAGGACAGGGGGGAAACACCATATATTTT
CASSPGQGGNTIYF
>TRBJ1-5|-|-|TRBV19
TGTGCCAGTAGATGGGGGGGGCAGCCCCAGCATTTT
CASRWGGQPQHF
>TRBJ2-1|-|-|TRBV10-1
TGCGCCAGCTCGGACCCGGGAGAGGGGAATGAGCAGTTCTTC
CASSDPGEGNEQFF
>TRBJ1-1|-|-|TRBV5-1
TGCGCCAGCAGCTCCCCCAGGGGAGCGAACACTGAAGCTTTCTTT
CASSSPRGANTEAFF
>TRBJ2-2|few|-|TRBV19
TGTGCCAGTAGTATAGACAGTCCACGCACCGGGGAGCTGTTTTTT
CASSIDSPRTGELFF
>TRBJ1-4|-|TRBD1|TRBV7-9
TGTGCCAGCAGCTTTGACAGGGGGCAAGTTAATGAAAAACTGTTTTTT
CASSFDRGQVNEKLFF
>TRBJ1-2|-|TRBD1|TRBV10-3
TGTGCCATCAGTCAAACAGGGGACGCCTATGGCTACACCTTC
CAISQTGDAYGYTF
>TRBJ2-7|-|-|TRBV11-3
TGTGCCAGCAGCCGCTTAGAACAGGGACACTACGAGCAGTACTTC
CASSRLEQGHYEQYF
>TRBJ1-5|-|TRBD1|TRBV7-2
TGTGCCAGCAGCTTGGAGGGGGCGGCTCAGCCCCAGCATTTT
CASSLEGAAQPQHF
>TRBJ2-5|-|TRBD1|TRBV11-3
TGTGCCAGCAGCCCCGGGACAGGGGCTGGGGGCCAAGAGACCCAGTACTTC
CASSPGTGAGGQETQYF
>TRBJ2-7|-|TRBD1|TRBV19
TGTGCCAGTAGTGCCCGGACAGGGGGAAAGTACGAGCAGTACTTC
CASSARTGGKYEQYF
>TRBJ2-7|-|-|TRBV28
TGTGCCAGCAGTTTTCACAGGAGCTCCTACGAGCAGTACTTC
CASSFHRSSYEQYF
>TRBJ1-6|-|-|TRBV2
TGTGCCAGCAGTGAAGCGCTATCGGGAAATTCACCCCTCCACTTT
CASSEALSGNSPLHF
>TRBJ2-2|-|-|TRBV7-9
TGTGCCAGCAGCTTAGTAGAGATAAACACCGGGGAGCTGTTTTTT
CASSLVEINTGELFF
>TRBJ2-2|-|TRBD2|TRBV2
TGTGCCAGCAGTGAAGGGTTAGCGGGAGGGCCGAACACCGGGGAGCTGTTTTTT
CASSEGLAGGPNTGELFF
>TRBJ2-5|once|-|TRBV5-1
TGCGCCAGCAGCTTGGAACAGGCCTCAGGGTATGAGACCCAGTACTTC
CASSLEQASGYETQYF
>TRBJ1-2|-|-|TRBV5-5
TGTGCCAGCAGCTTGGAAGTCGGGGGGATTCGCTATGGCTACACCTTC
CASSLEVGGIRYGYTF
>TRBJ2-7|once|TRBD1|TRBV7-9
TGTGCCAGCAGTGGGACAGGGTACACCTACGAGCAGTACTTC
CASSGTGYTYEQYF
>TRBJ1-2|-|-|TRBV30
TGTGCCTGGAGTTGGGAGAGAGGCTACACCTTC
CAWSWERGYTF
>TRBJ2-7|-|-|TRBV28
TGTGCCAGCAGGGGCGCGGGGAGTGGTGGTTACGAGCAGTACTTC
CASRGAGSGGYEQYF
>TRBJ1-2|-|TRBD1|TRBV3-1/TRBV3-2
TGTGCCAGCAGCCAAACCCTTTCCGCGGGACAGGCCCGCTACACCTTC
CASSQTLSAGQARYTF
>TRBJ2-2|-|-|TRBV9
TGTGCCAGCAGCGTTAGCGCGGCCGGGGAGCTGTTTTTT
CASSVSAAGELFF
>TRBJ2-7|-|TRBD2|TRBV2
TGTGCCAGCGGGAGACTAGCGGGAGGGCCATACGAGCAGTACTTC
CASGRLAGGPYEQYF
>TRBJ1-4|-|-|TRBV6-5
TGTGCCAGCAGTCAAACCGAGGTATACGAAAAACTGTTTTTT
CASSQTEVYEKLFF
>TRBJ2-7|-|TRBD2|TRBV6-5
TGTGCCAGCAGTTACTCGGGGCGGGAGAGCGGCTACGAGCAGTACTTC
CASSYSGRESGYEQYF
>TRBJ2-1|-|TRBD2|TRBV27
TGTGCCAGCAGTTTATCAACTAGCGCCTACAATGAGCAGTTCTTC
CASSLSTSAYNEQFF
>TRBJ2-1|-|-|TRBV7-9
TGTGCCAGCAGCTCTCTGAGGGCAGCTACTAACTACAATGAGCAGTTCTTC
CASSSLRAATNYNEQFF
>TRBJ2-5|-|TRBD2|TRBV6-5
TGTGCCACCAAGCGGGAGGGGGTAGAGACCCAGTACTTC
CATKREGVETQYF
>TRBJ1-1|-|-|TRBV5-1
TGCGCCAGCAGCGGCGGGACTTATGGAACAACTGAAGCTTTCTTT
CASSGGTYGTTEAFF
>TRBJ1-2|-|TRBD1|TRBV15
TGTGCCACCAGCCAGGGACAGGTCTATGGCTACACCTTC
CATSQGQVYGYTF
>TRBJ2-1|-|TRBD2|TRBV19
TGTGCCAGTAGTACTAGCGGGAGTCGCTCCTACAATGAGCAGTTCTTC
CASSTSGSRSYNEQFF
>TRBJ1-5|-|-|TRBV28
TGTGCCAGCAGTTTGGAAAGACAGGCTCGGGAGCCCCAGCATTTT
CASSLERQAREPQHF
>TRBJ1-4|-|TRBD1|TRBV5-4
TGTGCCAGCAGCCGAGGGACAGGGGGCGGCAATGAAAAACTGTTTTTT
CASSRGTGGGNEKLFF
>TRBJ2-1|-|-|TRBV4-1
TGCGCCAGCAGCCAAACGCAGGGATCTATAGGGTACAATGAGCAGTTCTTC
CASSQTQGSIGYNEQFF
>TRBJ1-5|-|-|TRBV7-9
TGTGCCAGCAGCACGCTGGAGGGGCAGCCCCAGCATTTT
CASSTLEGQPQHF
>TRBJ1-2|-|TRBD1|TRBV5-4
TGTGCCAGCAGCTTCGCCGGGACAGGGCAACGTGGCTACACCTTC
CASSFAGTGQRGYTF
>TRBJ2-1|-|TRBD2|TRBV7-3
TGTGCCAGCAGCTTATCCGTCCGGAGGGGGACTAGCGGGAGGGTTACCTACAATGAGCAGTTCTTC
CASSLSVRRGTSGRVTYNEQFF
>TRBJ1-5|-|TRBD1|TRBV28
TGTGCCAGCAGTGCACGGGGACAGACGGGCAATCAGCCCCAGCATTTT
CASSARGQTGNQPQHF
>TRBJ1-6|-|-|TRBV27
TGTGCCAGCAGAATCGGGGAGTATAAGAATTCACCCCTCCACTTT
CASRIGEYKNSPLHF
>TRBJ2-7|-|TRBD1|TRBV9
TGTGCCAGCAGCCCGAGACAGGGCTCTAACGAGCAGTACTTC
CASSPRQGSNEQYF
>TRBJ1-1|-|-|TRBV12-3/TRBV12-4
TGTGCCAGCAGCCGTAGCGAGGAAGACCAAGCTTTCTTT
CASSRSEEDQAFF
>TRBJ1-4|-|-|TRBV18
TGTGCCAGCTCCTCCTTTGCGGGGACTGGACTGTTTTTT
CASSSFAGTGLFF
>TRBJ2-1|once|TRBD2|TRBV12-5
TGTGCTAGTGGTTTGGGACTAGCGGGAGAAGATGAGCAGTTCTTC
CASGLGLAGEDEQFF